This T cell receptor (beta chain) derives from a study of blood T cell repertoires in COVID-19. Whole-study context: T cells, B-cell-depleted T cells, or PBMCs provided the cDNA or gDNA that served as material.

Authors' data handling: Reference gene primer amplification gave estimated nucleated cell counts. Generated by immunoSEQ multiplex PCR, the TCRdb table keeps only in-frame clones and is missing some. V, J and clone size reflect that table, while D and trimming were determined from the DNA. The sample holds fewer than 110,000 clones, roughly 90% seen once. This CDR3 region has 16 residues. The V gene's germline CDR1 is MNHEY and CDR2 SMNVEV (reference sequence). Unmatched junction bases numbered 4, after V lost 4 bases and J lost 3 bases. The sample comprised peripheral blood. The chain is built from TRBV27 and TRBJ2-7; 15 bases match TRBD2. The TCR originated in a woman aged 60-75 years with acute or convalescent COVID-19. The CDR3 DNA is TGTGCCAGCAGTTCAGTGGGACTAGCGGGAGGCTACGAGCAGTACTTC. This codes for CASSSVGLAGGYEQYF.